This T cell receptor (beta chain) was recovered during a study of response to subunit inactivated influenza vaccine (dated by TCRdb to between 2018 and 2020). With regard to the full study: The study used deep quantitative T cell receptor repertoire profiling to track responses to a trivalent subunit inactivated influenza vaccine.

Libraries were constructed by RT-PCR. The listed sequencing device is Illumina HiSeq 2500. The raw public reads went through TCRdb reprocessing: fastp at Q25, MiXCR clone calling, in-frame beta chains kept. When rows share a CDR3 protein, they turn into one entry using the most common DNA and genes. The sample table lists hundreds of thousands of distinct CDR3 sequences, approximately 14% of them with a count of one. 6% to 7% of the sample is in the top ten clones. Study-level results and caveats: The authors suggested that each seasonal influenza vaccination may recruit only a limited number of new T cells.

This clonotype was picked up a small number of times. No antigen is known for it. Base-call qualities are not available, and no considerably larger clone is one nucleotide away. CDR1 and CDR2 were assigned from the germline V gene as SQVTM and ANQGSEA. Taken from cysteine to phenylalanine, the CDR3 has 15 residues. Only the CDR3 DNA stays, 45 bases, in frame from base 1. V is pruned by 7 bases and J by 6 bases, leaving 8 bases of the junction without a gene match. The source is a man in his fifties or sixties who received an inactivated influenza vaccine. Donor details come from another sample of the same person, matched by shared clones. The sample here was PBMCs from blood, taken 14 days before vaccination. The V gene is TRBV29-1 and the J gene is TRBJ2-1; 14 bases in between match TRBD2. In nucleotides, the sequence is TGCAGCGCCCAAGTGGGACTAGCGGGAGCCAATGAGCAGTTCTTC. This encodes CSAQVGLAGANEQFF.